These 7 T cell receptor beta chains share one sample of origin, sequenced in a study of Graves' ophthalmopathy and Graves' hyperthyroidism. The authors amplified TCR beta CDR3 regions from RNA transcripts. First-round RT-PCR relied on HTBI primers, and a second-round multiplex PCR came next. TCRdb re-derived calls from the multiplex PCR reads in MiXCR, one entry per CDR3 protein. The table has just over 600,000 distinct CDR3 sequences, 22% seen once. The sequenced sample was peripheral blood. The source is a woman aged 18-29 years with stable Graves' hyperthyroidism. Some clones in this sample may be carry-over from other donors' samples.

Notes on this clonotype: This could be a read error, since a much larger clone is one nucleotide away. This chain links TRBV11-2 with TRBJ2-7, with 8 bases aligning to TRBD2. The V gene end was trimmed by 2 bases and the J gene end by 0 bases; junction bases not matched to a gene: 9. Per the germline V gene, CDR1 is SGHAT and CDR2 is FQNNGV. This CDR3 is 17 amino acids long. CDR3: CASSLPRLAIISYEQYF. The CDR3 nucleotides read TGTGCCAGCAGCTTACCAAGACTAGCGATAATCTCCTACGAGCAGTACTTC.

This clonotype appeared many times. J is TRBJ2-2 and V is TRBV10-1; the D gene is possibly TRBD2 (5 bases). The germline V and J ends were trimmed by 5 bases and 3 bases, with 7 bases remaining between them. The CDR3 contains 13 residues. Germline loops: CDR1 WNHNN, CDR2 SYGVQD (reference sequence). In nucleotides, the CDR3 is TGCGCCAGCAGTACGCGGGACACCGGGGAGCTGTTTTTT. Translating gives CASSTRDTGELFF.

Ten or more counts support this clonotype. CDR3 residues: CASSPRDRGSNTEAFF. As DNA, the CDR3 is TGTGCCAGCTCACCCCGGGACAGGGGATCGAACACTGAAGCTTTCTTT. The chain is built from TRBV18 and TRBJ1-1; 10 bases map to TRBD1. Germline lookup yields CDR1 KGHSH and CDR2 LQKENI. The CDR3 covers 16 residues. Trimming at V came to 3 bases and at J to 1 base, leaving 5 bases not matched to a gene.

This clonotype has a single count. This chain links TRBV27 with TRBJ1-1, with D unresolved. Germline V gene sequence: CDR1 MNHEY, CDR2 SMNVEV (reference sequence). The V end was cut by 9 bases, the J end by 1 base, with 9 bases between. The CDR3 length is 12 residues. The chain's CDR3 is CASRKGNTEAFF. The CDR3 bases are TGTGCCAGTAGAAAGGGGAACACTGAAGCTTTCTTT.

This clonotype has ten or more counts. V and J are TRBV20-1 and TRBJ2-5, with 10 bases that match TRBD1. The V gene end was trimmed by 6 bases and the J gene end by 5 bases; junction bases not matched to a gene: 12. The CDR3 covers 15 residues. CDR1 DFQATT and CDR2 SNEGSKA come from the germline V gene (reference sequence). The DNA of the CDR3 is TGCAGTGCACCCCCTGGGACAGGGGTCTTCGAGACCCAGTACTTC. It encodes CSAPPGTGVFETQYF.

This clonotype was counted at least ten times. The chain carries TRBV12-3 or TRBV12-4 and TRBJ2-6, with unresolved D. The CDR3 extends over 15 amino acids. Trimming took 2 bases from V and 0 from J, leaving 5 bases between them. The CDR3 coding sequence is TGTGCCAGCAGTTTAAGAGGCTCTGGGGCCAACGTCCTGACTTTC. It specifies CASSLRGSGANVLTF.

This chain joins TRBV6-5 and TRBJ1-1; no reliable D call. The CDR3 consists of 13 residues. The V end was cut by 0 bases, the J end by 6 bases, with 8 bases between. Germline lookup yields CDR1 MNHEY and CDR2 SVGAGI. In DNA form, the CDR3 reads TGTGCCAGCAGTTACTCGAAAGAAGCTGAAGCTTTCTTT. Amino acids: CASSYSKEAEAFF.